The 8 T cell receptor beta chains listed next were all sequenced from one sample in a study of blood T cell repertoires in COVID-19. The method was immunoSEQ multiplex PCR; TCRdb's version includes in-frame clones alone and lacks a portion of them. The data contain roughly 160,000 clones, around four fifths of them singletons. The source material was peripheral blood. These receptors all stem from a woman aged 55-75 years with acute or convalescent COVID-19.

This clone was seen a single time. This chain joins TRBV19 and TRBJ1-1; TRBD1 agrees at 9 bases. The CDR3 consists of 15 residues. Looked up from germline, CDR1 is LNHDA and CDR2 is SQIVND (reference sequence). The V gene end was trimmed by 6 bases and the J gene end by 7 bases; junction bases not matched to a gene: 12. CDR3 region: CASRGKQGAMDEAFF. The CDR3 nucleotides read TGTGCCAGTAGAGGAAAACAGGGGGCGATGGATGAAGCTTTCTTT.

The chain employs TRBV14 and TRBJ1-1; weak D call: TRBD1 (5 bases). Trimming shortened V by 1 base and J by 1 base, and 13 bases separated the two germline ends. This CDR3 is 16 amino acids long. CDR1 and CDR2 from the germline V gene are SGHDN and FVKESK. CDR3 loop: CASSQVPRAGNTEAFF. CDR3 nucleotides: TGTGCCAGCAGCCAAGTCCCCAGGGCCGGGAACACTGAAGCTTTCTTT.

J is TRBJ2-7 and V is TRBV19; D is possibly TRBD1 (6 bases). Germline loops: CDR1 LNHDA, CDR2 SQIVND (reference sequence). This CDR3 has 14 amino acids. With 2 bases removed from V and 0 bases from J, the gap between germline ends came to 8 bases. The CDR3 sequence is CASSIKGDSYEQYF. CDR3 bases: TGTGCCAGTAGTATAAAGGGGGACTCCTACGAGCAGTACTTC.

This chain joins TRBV4-2 and TRBJ1-5; D gene uncertain. The CDR3 runs 16 residues. Per germline, CDR1 LGHNA and CDR2 YNFKEQ. Between the trimmed V and J ends, which lost 1 base and 0 bases, there was a span of 10 bases. This chain's CDR3 is CASSQGHRNSNQPQHF. CDR3 nucleotides: TGTGCCAGCAGCCAAGGACACAGAAATAGCAATCAGCCCCAGCATTTT.

The CDR3 reads CASSLAPTVSYEQYF. The CDR3 DNA is TGTGCCAGCAGCTTAGCGCCGACAGTCTCCTACGAGCAGTACTTC. This chain joins TRBV7-9 and TRBJ2-7, with D possibly matching TRBD1 (5 bases). Between the trimmed V and J ends, which lost 0 bases and 0 bases, there was a span of 9 bases. Germline V gene data show CDR1 as SEHNR and CDR2 as FQNEAQ (reference sequence). The CDR3 totals 15 residues.

The rearrangement links TRBV6-5 to TRBJ1-6; D may be TRBD1 (5 bases). Germline V gives CDR1 MNHEY, CDR2 SVGAGI. V was pared by 6 bases and J by 9 bases, with 15 bases between. There are 14 residues in the CDR3. CDR3 DNA sequence: TGTGCCAGCAGGCTAACAGGCGGGGGTTCACCCCTCCACTTT. The encoded protein is CASRLTGGGSPLHF.

The chain links TRBV28 to TRBJ1-1; D not certain. From germline, CDR1 is MDHEN and CDR2 SYDVKM. V was trimmed by 8 bases and J by 6 bases, leaving 13 bases between them. The CDR3 extends over 12 amino acids. The CDR3 bases are TGTGCCAGCCGGGCGGGTCCGGCTGAAGCTTTCTTT. Translation: CASRAGPAEAFF.

V is TRBV19 and J is TRBJ1-2, with D unclear. Looked up from germline, CDR1 is LNHDA and CDR2 is SQIVND (reference sequence). V was pared by 7 bases and J by 8 bases, with 26 bases between. The length of the CDR3 is 16 residues. In DNA form, the CDR3 reads TGTGCCAGTAATCCACGCTTGAGCCCCTCTACGGGGGGCTACACCTTC. The encoded protein is CASNPRLSPSTGGYTF.